These 30 T cell receptor beta chains share one sample of origin, sequenced in a study of blood T cell repertoires in COVID-19. Sequencing was performed with immunoSEQ multiplex PCR; in TCRdb, only in-frame clones are kept and a portion is missing. The sample holds 330,000 or so clones, roughly 90% seen once. Specimen: PBMCs or T cells enriched from blood (not recorded which). The receptors were gathered from a woman in her twenties or thirties who had been exposed to COVID-19.

CDR3 sequence reads: CASSLGGGGELFF. The CDR3 bases are TGTGCCAGCAGCTTAGGGGGGGGCGGGGAGCTGTTTTTT. The chain links TRBV7-2 to TRBJ2-2; 7 bases line up with TRBD2. The CDR3 length is 13 residues. Per the germline V gene, CDR1 is SGHTA and CDR2 is FQGNSA. V was clipped by 1 base and J by 7 bases; unmatched bases: 0.

This sequence joins TRBV7-2 and TRBJ2-3; TRBD2 matches at 7 bases. CDR1 is SGHTA and CDR2 is FQGNSA in the germline V gene. The V segment lost 5 bases and the J segment 3 bases; nucleotides outside the gene matches: 5. This CDR3 is 14 amino acids long. CDR3 DNA sequence: TGTGCCAGCAGCCCCGGACTAGTTACAGATACGCAGTATTTT. This sequence encodes CASSPGLVTDTQYF.

CDR3: CASRTGSGEKLFF. The CDR3 DNA reads TGTGCCAGCCGGACAGGGAGTGGCGAAAAACTGTTTTTT. The rearrangement joins TRBV6-5 to TRBJ1-4; 8 positions agree with TRBD1. Germline assignment: CDR1 MNHEY and CDR2 SVGAGI. V lost 8 bases, J lost 8 bases, and 7 bases stayed unmatched. This CDR3 spans 13 amino acids.

The J gene is TRBJ2-5, the V gene TRBV5-4, with D possibly TRBD2 on 6 matching bases. V gave up 9 bases and J gave up 3 bases, with 15 bases separating them. Germline assignment: CDR1 SGHNT and CDR2 YYREEE (reference sequence). CDR3 length equals 13 residues. CDR3 coding DNA: TGTGCCACCTCTTGGGGGGAAGAAGAGACCCAGTACTTC. Translation: CATSWGEEETQYF.

The chain is built from TRBV6-5 and TRBJ2-1; 8 positions match TRBD1. The CDR3 is made up of 14 amino acids. V lost 4 bases to trimming and J lost 5 bases; unmatched junction nucleotides: 4. Germline V gene sequence: CDR1 MNHEY, CDR2 SVGAGI. The CDR3 nucleotides are TGTGCCAGCAGTTGGACAGGGAAGGACAATGAGCAGTTCTTC. It translates to CASSWTGKDNEQFF.

V usage is TRBV19 and J usage is TRBJ2-7; perhaps TRBD2 as D (6 bases). The CDR3 is 14 residues long. Between the trimmed V and J ends, which lost 4 bases and 3 bases, there was a span of 13 bases. The germline V gene has CDR1 LNHDA and CDR2 SQIVND (reference sequence). The CDR3 DNA follows: TGTGCCAGTAGTAACCCGGGACTCCACTACGAGCAGTACTTC. It codes for CASSNPGLHYEQYF. The entire variable domain, with the rest obtained from reference TRBV19 and TRBJ2-7, is as follows: DGGITQSPKYLFRKEGQNVTLSCEQNLNHDAMYWYRQDPGQGLRLIYYSQIVNDFQKGDIAEGYSVSREKKESFPLTVTSAQKNPTAFYLCASSNPGLHYEQYFGPGTRLTVT.

The chain is built from TRBV5-5 and TRBJ2-1; TRBD2 might be the D (5 bases). V was clipped by 3 bases and J by 0 bases, with 7 bases between them. The CDR3 extends over 14 amino acids. Germline V gene lookup returns CDR1 SGHKS and CDR2 YYEKEE (reference sequence). This CDR3 reads CASSSGGSYNEQFF. CDR3 nucleotide sequence: TGTGCCAGCAGCTCCGGAGGCTCCTACAATGAGCAGTTCTTC.

The rearrangement joins TRBV7-9 to TRBJ1-3; maybe TRBD1 (5 bases). CDR1 and CDR2 from the germline V gene are SEHNR and FQNEAQ (reference sequence). V shed 6 bases and J shed 10 bases, with 10 bases lying between them. The CDR3 length is 11 residues. The CDR3 nucleotides read TGTGCCAGCAGTCGCGGGGGAACCATATATTTT. Amino acid sequence: CASSRGGTIYF.

J is TRBJ1-2 and V is TRBV5-4; TRBD1 might be the D (6 bases). The germline V gene has CDR1 SGHNT and CDR2 YYREEE (reference sequence). With 4 bases removed from V and 6 bases from J, the gap between germline ends came to 13 bases. CDR3 length equals 13 residues. CDR3 sequence (DNA): TGTGCCAGCAGCCCTGCGGGGGGCGATGGCTACACCTTC. Encoded protein: CASSPAGGDGYTF.

This chain uses TRBV5-5 with TRBJ2-7; D is perhaps TRBD2 (6 bases). In germline, CDR1 is SGHKS, CDR2 YYEKEE (reference sequence). The V gene lost 0 bases and the J gene lost 2 bases, with 15 bases spanning the gap. This CDR3 has 16 residues. CDR3 residues: CASSLEGGWTAYEQYF. In DNA form, the CDR3 reads TGTGCCAGCAGCTTGGAAGGAGGGTGGACGGCCTACGAGCAGTACTTC.

The rearrangement joins TRBV6-5 to TRBJ2-7; 9 bases align to TRBD1. J lost 2 bases, V lost 6 bases, and 5 bases had no gene match. Germline V CDR1 and CDR2: MNHEY, SVGAGI. The CDR3 is made up of 14 amino acids. The CDR3 DNA follows: TGTGCCAGCAGGGAGACAGGGGGAACCTACGAGCAGTACTTC. It codes for CASRETGGTYEQYF.

The chain links TRBV6-4 to TRBJ2-1; TRBD2 agrees at 7 bases. The CDR3 is made up of 16 amino acids. V shed 4 bases, J shed 0 bases, and the junction held 6 bases outside the gene matches. Germline values: CDR1 MRHNA, CDR2 SNTAGT. CDR3 sequence: CASSVLAGSSYNEQFF. CDR3 DNA: TGTGCCAGCAGTGTGTTAGCGGGCAGCTCCTACAATGAGCAGTTCTTC.

The rearrangement uses TRBV6-1 and TRBJ1-2, with D perhaps TRBD1 (5 bases). The CDR3 consists of 14 residues. CDR1 and CDR2 from the germline V gene are MNHNS and SASEGT. Trimming pared 1 base from V and 4 bases from J, leaving 10 bases between. CDR3 region: CASSEGGDGYGYTF. The DNA of the CDR3 is TGTGCCAGCAGTGAAGGGGGCGACGGCTATGGCTACACCTTC.

V is TRBV10-3 and J is TRBJ1-2; D gene uncertain. V was clipped by 7 bases and J by 4 bases, with 34 bases between them. Germline CDR1 and CDR2: ENHRY and SYGVKD. The CDR3 spans 20 residues. DNA for the CDR3: TGTGCCATCAACTGGGTCCGGGCTGCAGGAGTCAGAGAAGGAGGCTATGGCTACACCTTC. Translation gives CAINWVRAAGVREGGYGYTF.

This clone occurred once. The rearrangement joins TRBV23-1 to TRBJ1-4; D gene unclear. TRBV23-1 is known as an ORF, though its function is uncertain. This CDR3 spans 14 amino acids. V dropped 2 bases and J dropped 0 bases, with 4 bases sitting between them. The CDR3 sequence is CASSQPATNEKLFF. CDR3 nucleotide sequence: TGCGCCAGCAGTCAACCTGCAACTAATGAAAAACTGTTTTTT.

V and J are TRBV7-8 and TRBJ1-2; TRBD1 aligns across 7 bases. The CDR3 totals 11 residues. Germline values: CDR1 SGHVS, CDR2 FQNEAQ. V shed 4 bases and J 10 bases; nucleotides not matched to a gene: 3. The DNA for the CDR3 is TGTGCCAGCAGCTACGACAGGGACTACACCTTC. Protein product: CASSYDRDYTF.

The chain links TRBV29-1 to TRBJ2-7, with D uncertain. Trimming stripped 7 bases from V and 0 bases from J, with 10 bases between. The CDR3 has 12 residues. Germline V gene sequence: CDR1 SQVTM, CDR2 ANQGSEA. This CDR3 is CSAETISYEQYF. In nucleotides, the CDR3 is TGCAGCGCAGAGACAATCTCCTACGAGCAGTACTTC.

This clone has only one observation. The V gene is TRBV2, the J gene TRBJ2-3; possibly TRBD2 for D (5 bases). The V gene lost 4 bases and the J gene lost 5 bases, with 10 bases spanning the gap. Germline V CDR1 and CDR2: SNHLY, FYNNEI. This CDR3 is 13 amino acids long. This CDR3 reads CASSGGRKDTQYF. The DNA of the CDR3 is TGTGCCAGCAGTGGTGGGAGAAAAGATACGCAGTATTTT. The full variable domain, completed using reference TRBV2 and TRBJ2-3, is EPEVTQTPSHQVTQMGQEVILRCVPISNHLYFYWYRQILGQKVEFLVSFYNNEISEKSEIFDDQFSVERPDGSNFTLKIRSTKLEDSAMYFCASSGGRKDTQYFGPGTRLTVL.

V and J are TRBV2 and TRBJ1-2; 7 bases align to TRBD1. The CDR3 consists of 14 residues. V lost 8 bases and J lost 8; bases outside the gene matches: 14. Germline loops: CDR1 SNHLY, CDR2 FYNNEI. The CDR3 loop is CASQFLDRVDGYTF. The DNA for the CDR3 is TGTGCCAGCCAATTCCTCGACAGGGTTGACGGCTACACCTTC.

The rearrangement links TRBV29-1 to TRBJ2-4, with 7 bases matching TRBD2. V shed 1 base and J 1 base; nucleotides not matched to a gene: 4. Germline V gives CDR1 SQVTM, CDR2 ANQGSEA. The CDR3 covers 15 residues. The CDR3 loop is CSVEVAGPAKNIQYF. The CDR3 nucleotides read TGCAGCGTTGAAGTAGCGGGCCCGGCCAAAAACATTCAGTACTTC.

The chain recombines TRBV12-5 with TRBJ2-1; 8 nucleotides line up with TRBD1. The CDR3 has 14 residues. V dropped 5 bases and J dropped 5; count of bases not matched to a gene: 5. Germline V CDR1 and CDR2: LGHNT, FRNRAP. In DNA form, the CDR3 reads TGTGCTAGTGGTGCCTTGACAGGGGACAATGAGCAGTTCTTC. This encodes CASGALTGDNEQFF.

This rearrangement joins TRBV19 to TRBJ2-1; tentatively, D is TRBD1 (6 bases). Germline V CDR1 and CDR2: LNHDA, SQIVND (reference sequence). This CDR3 has 13 amino acids. V gave up 3 bases and J gave up 5 bases, with 8 bases separating them. The DNA for the CDR3 is TGTGCCAGTAGTATGGACAGAGACAATGAGCAGTTCTTC. Protein sequence: CASSMDRDNEQFF.

The chain combines TRBV10-1 with TRBJ2-3; 9 bases agree with TRBD1. The CDR3 runs to 16 residues. Germline CDR1 WNHNN, CDR2 SYGVQD (reference sequence). V lost 4 bases and J lost 4; bases outside the gene matches: 9. This chain's CDR3 is CASSVSMGQGPDTQYF. The CDR3 DNA reads TGCGCCAGCAGTGTGTCGATGGGACAGGGCCCAGATACGCAGTATTTT.

This clone was found once. The gene calls are TRBV11-3 and TRBJ2-1, with 15 nucleotides matching TRBD2. The germline V gene encodes CDR1 SGHNT and CDR2 YENEEA. The ends lost 8 bases at V and 4 bases at J; junction bases unmatched: 9. The CDR3 is made up of 17 amino acids. The CDR3 nucleotides are TGTGCCAGCCGGGGACTAGCGGGAGGATGGGGTTACAATGAGCAGTTCTTC. Protein: CASRGLAGGWGYNEQFF.

The chain carries TRBV28 and TRBJ1-1, with 9 bases fitting TRBD1. Germline CDR1 MDHEN, CDR2 SYDVKM. The V and J ends lost 6 bases and 7 bases, in that order; junction bases with no gene match: 9. The CDR3 loop spans 14 amino acids. The CDR3 DNA reads as TGTGCCAGCAGAATACAGGGGGCACAATTTGAAGCTTTCTTT. Its translation is CASRIQGAQFEAFF.

This chain links TRBV5-1 with TRBJ1-6, with 8 bases matching TRBD1. Trimming removed 2 bases from V and 7 bases from J; junction bases left unmatched: 5. CDR3 size: 15 residues. The germline V gene has CDR1 SGHRS and CDR2 YFSETQ. The CDR3 region is CASSFVRDRNSPLHF. The CDR3 DNA sequence: TGCGCCAGCAGCTTCGTCCGGGACAGGAATTCACCCCTCCACTTT.

V usage is TRBV10-1 and J usage is TRBJ2-7; 14 bases line up with TRBD2. The CDR3 loop spans 15 amino acids. CDR1 and CDR2 from the germline V gene are WNHNN and SYGVQD (reference sequence). The V gene end was trimmed by 8 bases and the J gene end by 3 bases; junction bases not matched to a gene: 6. As DNA, the CDR3 is TGCGCCAGCCGCTCCGGGACTAGCGGGAGCTACGAGCAGTACTTC. Residues: CASRSGTSGSYEQYF.

The chain joins TRBV5-5 to TRBJ2-7; 11 bases align to TRBD1. V lost 0 bases to trimming and J lost 6 bases; unmatched junction nucleotides: 8. CDR1 and CDR2 (germline): SGHKS, YYEKEE (reference sequence). The CDR3 loop spans 16 amino acids. As DNA, the CDR3 is TGTGCCAGCAGCTTGGTTGGGACAGGGGGGTTTGGCGAGCAGTACTTC. It yields the protein CASSLVGTGGFGEQYF.

This clone was found a few times. The CDR3: CASSPHRETSEAFF. CDR3 DNA: TGTGCCAGCAGTCCCCACAGGGAAACTTCTGAAGCTTTCTTT. The rearrangement joins TRBV6-2 or TRBV6-3 to TRBJ1-1; a weak D match, TRBD1 (6 bases). CDR3 length: 14 residues. Germline V CDR1 and CDR2: MNHEY, SVGEGT. V was shortened by 5 bases and J by 6 bases, with 16 bases between the two germline ends.

As concerns this clone: At one end the junction does not follow the germline gene, possibly because of a read error. The V gene is TRBV2, the J gene TRBJ2-7, with D unclear. Germline V gives CDR1 SNHLY, CDR2 FYNNEI. The CDR3 extends over 13 amino acids. CDR3 DNA sequence: TGTGCCAGCAGTGAAGCCAGTGCGATTAGACTGGCCTTC. Translated: CASSEASAIRLAF.